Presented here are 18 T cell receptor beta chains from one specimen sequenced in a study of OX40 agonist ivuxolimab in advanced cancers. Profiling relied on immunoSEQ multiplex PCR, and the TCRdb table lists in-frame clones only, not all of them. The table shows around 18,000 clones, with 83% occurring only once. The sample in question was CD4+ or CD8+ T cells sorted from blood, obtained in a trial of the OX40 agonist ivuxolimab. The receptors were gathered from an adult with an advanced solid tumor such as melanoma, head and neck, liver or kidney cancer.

CDR3 DNA: TGTGCCAGCAGCAAAAGGAAAAGGGCACTCTATGGCTACACCTTC. Protein product: CASSKRKRALYGYTF. The V and J genes are TRBV21-1 and TRBJ1-2. TRBV21-1 is marked as a pseudogene. The CDR3 totals 15 residues.

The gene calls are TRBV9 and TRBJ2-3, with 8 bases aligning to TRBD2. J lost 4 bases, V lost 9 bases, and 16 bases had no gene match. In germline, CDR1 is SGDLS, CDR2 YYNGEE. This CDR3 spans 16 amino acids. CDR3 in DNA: TGTGCCATTCTACCGGGAGGGCTCCCTTGGGCAGATACGCAGTATTTT. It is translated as CAILPGGLPWADTQYF. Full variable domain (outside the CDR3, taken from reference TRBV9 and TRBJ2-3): DSGVTQTPKHLITATGQRVTLRCSPRSGDLSVYWYQQSLDQGLQFLIQYYNGEERAKGNILERFSAQQFPDLHSELNLSSLELGDSALYFCAILPGGLPWADTQYFGPGTRLTVL.

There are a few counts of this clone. The CDR3 loop is CASSLFGEPLEAFF. CDR3 DNA: TGTGCCAGCAGCTTATTTGGGGAACCCCTTGAAGCTTTCTTT. V is TRBV7-9 and J is TRBJ1-1; no clear D gene. The CDR3 covers 14 residues. V lost 2 bases and J 7 bases, leaving 14 bases between the germline ends. CDR1 and CDR2 (germline): SEHNR, FQNEAQ (reference sequence).

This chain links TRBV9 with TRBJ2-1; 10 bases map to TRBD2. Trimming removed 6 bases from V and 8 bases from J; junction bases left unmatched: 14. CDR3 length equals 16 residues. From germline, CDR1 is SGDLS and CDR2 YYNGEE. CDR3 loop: CASNPVGTSGMDEQFF. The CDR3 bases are TGTGCCAGCAACCCAGTAGGTACTAGCGGGATGGATGAGCAGTTCTTC. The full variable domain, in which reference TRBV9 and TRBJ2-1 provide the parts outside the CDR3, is DSGVTQTPKHLITATGQRVTLRCSPRSGDLSVYWYQQSLDQGLQFLIQYYNGEERAKGNILERFSAQQFPDLHSELNLSSLELGDSALYFCASNPVGTSGMDEQFFGPGTRLTVL.

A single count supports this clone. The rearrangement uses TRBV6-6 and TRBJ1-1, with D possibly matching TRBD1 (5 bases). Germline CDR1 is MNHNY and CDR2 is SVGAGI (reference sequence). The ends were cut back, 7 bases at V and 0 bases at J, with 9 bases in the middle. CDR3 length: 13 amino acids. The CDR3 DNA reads TGTGCCAGCACCGACAGCCTGAACACTGAAGCTTTCTTT. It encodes CASTDSLNTEAFF.

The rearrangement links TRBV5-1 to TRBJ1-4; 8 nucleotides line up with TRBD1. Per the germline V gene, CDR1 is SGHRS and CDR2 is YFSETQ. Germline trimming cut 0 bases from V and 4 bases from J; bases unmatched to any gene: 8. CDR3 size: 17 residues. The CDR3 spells CASSLVGTGPINEKLFF. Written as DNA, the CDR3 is TGCGCCAGCAGCTTGGTGGGGACAGGACCGATTAATGAAAAACTGTTTTTT.

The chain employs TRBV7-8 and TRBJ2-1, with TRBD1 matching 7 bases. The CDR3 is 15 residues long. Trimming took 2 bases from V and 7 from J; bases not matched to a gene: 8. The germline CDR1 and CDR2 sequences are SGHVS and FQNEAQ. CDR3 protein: CASSLSPQGLNEQFF. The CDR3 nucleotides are TGTGCCAGCAGCTTATCCCCACAGGGGTTGAATGAGCAGTTCTTC.

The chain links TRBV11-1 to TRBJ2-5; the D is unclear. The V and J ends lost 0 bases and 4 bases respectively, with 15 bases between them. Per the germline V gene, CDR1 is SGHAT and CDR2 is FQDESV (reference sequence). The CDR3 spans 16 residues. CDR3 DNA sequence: TGTGCCAGCAGCTTAGCCCAATCACCCAACAGAGAGACCCAGTACTTC. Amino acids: CASSLAQSPNRETQYF.

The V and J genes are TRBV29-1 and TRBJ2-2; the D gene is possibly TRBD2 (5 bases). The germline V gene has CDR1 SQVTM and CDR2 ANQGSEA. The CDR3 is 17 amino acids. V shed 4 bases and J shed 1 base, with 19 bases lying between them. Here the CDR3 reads CSVAQGSGIGNTGELFF. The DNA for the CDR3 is TGCAGCGTTGCCCAAGGGTCGGGGATCGGGAACACCGGGGAGCTGTTTTTT.

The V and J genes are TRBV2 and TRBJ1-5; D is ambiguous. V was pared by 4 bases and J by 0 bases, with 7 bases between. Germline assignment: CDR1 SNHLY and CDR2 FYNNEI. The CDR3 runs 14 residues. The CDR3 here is CASSAGYSNQPQHF. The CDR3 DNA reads TGTGCCAGCAGTGCTGGATATAGCAATCAGCCCCAGCATTTT.

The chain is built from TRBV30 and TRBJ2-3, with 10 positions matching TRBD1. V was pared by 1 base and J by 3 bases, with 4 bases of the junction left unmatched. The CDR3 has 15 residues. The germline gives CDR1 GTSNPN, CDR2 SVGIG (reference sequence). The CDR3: CAWSAGQGRTDTQYF. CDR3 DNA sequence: TGTGCCTGGAGTGCGGGACAGGGGAGAACAGATACGCAGTATTTT.

As DNA, the CDR3 is TGTGCCAGCAGCTTAGGGGACGGCATTAATCAGCCCCAGCATTTT. Its translation is CASSLGDGINQPQHF. The chain uses TRBV7-2 and TRBJ1-5; maybe TRBD1 (5 bases). The V and J ends lost 1 base and 4 bases respectively, with 11 bases between them. This CDR3 is 15 amino acids long. CDR1 and CDR2 (germline): SGHTA, FQGNSA.

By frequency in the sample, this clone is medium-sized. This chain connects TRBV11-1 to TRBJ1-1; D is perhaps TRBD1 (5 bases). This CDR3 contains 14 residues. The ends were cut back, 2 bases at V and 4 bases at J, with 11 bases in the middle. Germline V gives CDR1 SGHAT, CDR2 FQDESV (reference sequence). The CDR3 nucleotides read TGTGCCAGCAGCTTATGGGGGGACGGCACTGAAGCTTTCTTT. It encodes CASSLWGDGTEAFF.

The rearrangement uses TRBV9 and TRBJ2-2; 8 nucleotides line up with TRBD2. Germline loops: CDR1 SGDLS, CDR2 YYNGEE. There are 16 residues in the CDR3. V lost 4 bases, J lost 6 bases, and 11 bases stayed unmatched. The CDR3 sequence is CASSTPGGLLPGELFF. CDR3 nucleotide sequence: TGTGCCAGCAGCACCCCGGGGGGGCTTCTTCCCGGGGAGCTGTTTTTT.

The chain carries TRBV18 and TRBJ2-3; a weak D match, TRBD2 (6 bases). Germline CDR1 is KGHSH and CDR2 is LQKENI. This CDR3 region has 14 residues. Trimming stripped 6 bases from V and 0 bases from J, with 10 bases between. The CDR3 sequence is CASSRGGSTDTQYF. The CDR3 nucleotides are TGTGCCAGCTCTCGCGGAGGGAGCACAGATACGCAGTATTTT.

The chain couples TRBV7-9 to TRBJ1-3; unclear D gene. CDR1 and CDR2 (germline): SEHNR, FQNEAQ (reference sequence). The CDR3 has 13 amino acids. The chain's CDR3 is CGARTSGVNTIYF. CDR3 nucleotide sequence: TGTGGGGCAAGAACGTCTGGCGTAAACACCATATATTTT.

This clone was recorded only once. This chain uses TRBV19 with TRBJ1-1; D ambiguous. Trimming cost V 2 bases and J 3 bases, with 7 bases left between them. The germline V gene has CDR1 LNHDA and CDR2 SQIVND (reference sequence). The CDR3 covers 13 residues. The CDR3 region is CASSIKVDTEAFF. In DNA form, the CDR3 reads TGTGCCAGTAGTATAAAAGTGGACACTGAAGCTTTCTTT.

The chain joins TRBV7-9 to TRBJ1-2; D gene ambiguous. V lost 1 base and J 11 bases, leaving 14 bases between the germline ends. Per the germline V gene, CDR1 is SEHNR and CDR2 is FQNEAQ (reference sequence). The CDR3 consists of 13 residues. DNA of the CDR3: TGTGCCAGCAGCTTAGTGGCAGGCCTGGCATACACCTTC. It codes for CASSLVAGLAYTF.